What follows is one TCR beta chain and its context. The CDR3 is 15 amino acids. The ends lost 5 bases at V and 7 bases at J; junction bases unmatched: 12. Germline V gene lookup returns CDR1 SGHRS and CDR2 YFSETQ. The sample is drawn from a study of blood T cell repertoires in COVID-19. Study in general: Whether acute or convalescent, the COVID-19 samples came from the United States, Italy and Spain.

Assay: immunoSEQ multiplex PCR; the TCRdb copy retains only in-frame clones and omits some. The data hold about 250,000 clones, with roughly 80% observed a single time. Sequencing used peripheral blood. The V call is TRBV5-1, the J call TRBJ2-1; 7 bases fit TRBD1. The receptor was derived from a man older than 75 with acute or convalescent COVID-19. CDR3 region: CASRPTGNSGNEQFF. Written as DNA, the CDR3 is TGCGCCAGCAGGCCGACAGGGAATAGTGGGAATGAGCAGTTCTTC. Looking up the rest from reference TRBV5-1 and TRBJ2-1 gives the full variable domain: KAGVTQTPRYLIKTRGQQVTLSCSPISGHRSVSWYQQTPGQGLQFLFEYFSETQRNKGNFPGRFSGRQFSNSRSEMNVSTLELGDSALYLCASRPTGNSGNEQFFGPGTRLTVL.